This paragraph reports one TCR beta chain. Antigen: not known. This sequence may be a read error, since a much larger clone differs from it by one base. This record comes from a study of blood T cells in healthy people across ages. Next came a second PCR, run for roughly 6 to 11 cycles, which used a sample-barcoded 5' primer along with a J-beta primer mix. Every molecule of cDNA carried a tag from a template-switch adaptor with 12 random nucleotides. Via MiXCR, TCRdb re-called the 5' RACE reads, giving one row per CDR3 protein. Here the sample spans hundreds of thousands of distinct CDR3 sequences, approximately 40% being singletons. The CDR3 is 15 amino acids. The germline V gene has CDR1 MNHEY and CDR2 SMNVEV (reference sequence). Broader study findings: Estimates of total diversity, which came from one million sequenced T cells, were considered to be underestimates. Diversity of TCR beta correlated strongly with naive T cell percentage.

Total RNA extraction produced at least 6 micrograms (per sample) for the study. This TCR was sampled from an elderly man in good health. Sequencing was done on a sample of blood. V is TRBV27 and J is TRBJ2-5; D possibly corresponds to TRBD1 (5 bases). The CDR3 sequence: CASSLSGRAQEAQYF. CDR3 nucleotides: TGTGCCAGCAGTTTATCGGGCAGGGCCCAAGAGGCCCAGTACTTC.